The 7 T cell receptor beta chains below were found in one sample sequenced in a study of shared clonotypes between healthy human individuals (dated by TCRdb to about 2020). The receptor library was made with the immunoSEQ multiplex PCR assay. Drawn from immuneACCESS, this table holds only the in-frame rearrangements with V and J called that TCRdb kept. Clones are partly lost; checked studies trace under half to an unresolved V gene and leave the rest unexplained. For this sample there are 650,000 to 800,000 clones; 55% to 80% appear just once. Roughly 1.8% of the sample belongs to the ten largest clones. The sequenced sample was memory CD4+ T cells sorted from blood. In light of the paper, this sample's cell subset or site label describes: CD45RA-negative fraction. Receptor source: a woman in her thirties in good health.

This chain connects TRBV4-1 to TRBJ2-7; 8 nucleotides align to TRBD2. CDR3 length equals 17 residues. J lost 0 bases, V lost 2 bases, and 9 bases had no gene match. CDR1 and CDR2 from the germline V gene are MGHRA and YSYEKL. This CDR3 is CASSQTFSGITSYEQYF. CDR3 bases: TGCGCCAGCAGCCAAACGTTTAGCGGGATCACCTCCTACGAGCAGTACTTC.

The rearrangement joins TRBV27 to TRBJ2-1; D gene ambiguous. Germline CDR1 reads MNHEY; CDR2 reads SMNVEV (reference sequence). The CDR3 runs 12 residues. Trimming removed 11 bases from V and 3 bases from J, with 11 bases in between. CDR3 sequence reads: CAARGRYNEQFF. DNA for the CDR3: TGTGCCGCGAGAGGTCGCTACAATGAGCAGTTCTTC.

This chain uses TRBV28 with TRBJ2-3; TRBD2 aligns across 10 bases. J was trimmed by 3 bases and V by 6 bases; bases with no gene match: 9. The germline V gene encodes CDR1 MDHEN and CDR2 SYDVKM. The CDR3 runs 16 residues. The CDR3 DNA is TGTGCCAGCAGCTATGCTAGCGGGAGTGGTACAGATACGCAGTATTTT. Protein sequence: CASSYASGSGTDTQYF.

The chain has TRBV30 and TRBJ1-2; D might be TRBD1 (6 bases). The CDR3 loop spans 13 amino acids. Trimming removed 3 bases at V and 6 bases at J, with 14 bases between. CDR1 is GTSNPN, CDR2 SVGIG, per germline (reference sequence). The CDR3 DNA reads as TGTGCCTGGAGCCTCTCCGGGACAAATGGCTACACCTTC. Protein product: CAWSLSGTNGYTF.

This clone has only a few counts. V and J are TRBV5-1 and TRBJ2-1; weak D call: TRBD2 (6 bases). Germline CDR1 and CDR2: SGHRS and YFSETQ. The CDR3 totals 15 residues. V was shortened by 2 bases and J by 0 bases, with 9 bases between the two germline ends. The CDR3 bases are TGCGCCAGCAGCTTCGGGGGAGTCTCCTACAATGAGCAGTTCTTC. As protein: CASSFGGVSYNEQFF.

The rearrangement uses TRBV20-1 and TRBJ2-3, with D uncertain. V lost 1 base to trimming and J lost 5 bases, with 4 bases between them. Germline V gene lookup returns CDR1 DFQATT and CDR2 SNEGSKA (reference sequence). The CDR3 extends over 11 amino acids. The CDR3: CSARVGDTQYF. CDR3 sequence (DNA): TGCAGTGCTAGAGTAGGAGATACGCAGTATTTT.

As to this clone: At the DNA level, this CDR3 is encoded by other sequences in the same sample as well. This chain joins TRBV14 and TRBJ2-7; the match to TRBD2 covers 7 bases. This CDR3 has 15 residues. Germline CDR1 is SGHDN and CDR2 is FVKESK. V lost 2 bases, J lost 0 bases, and 4 bases stayed unmatched. CDR3 bases: TGTGCCAGCAGCCAACAGGGAGGGAGCTCCTACGAGCAGTACTTC. It encodes CASSQQGGSSYEQYF.